The T cell receptor (beta chain) described here comes from a study of blood T cell repertoires in COVID-19. Turning to the study itself: The analysed material was cDNA or gDNA that came from T cells, B-cell-depleted T cells, or PBMCs.

As handled by the study authors: Counts of nucleated cells, estimated from reference gene primer amplification, were obtained. Method: immunoSEQ multiplex PCR; TCRdb's copy keeps in-frame clones and lacks some. V and J calls and clone size are as listed in that table; D and trimming were resolved from the DNA. The sample carries over 90,000 clones, 75% to 95% recorded once. Only one count was recorded for this clone. This TCR was recovered from a man aged 18 to 35 with acute or convalescent COVID-19. The sequencing sample was made of peripheral blood.

The CDR3 bases are TGTGCCACCAGCAGAGGCAGGGGCCCGGATTCCTACGAGCAGTACTTC. This sequence encodes CATSRGRGPDSYEQYF. J is TRBJ2-7 and V is TRBV15; a weak D match, TRBD1 (6 bases). Germline CDR1 LNHNV, CDR2 YYDKDF (reference sequence). This CDR3 region has 16 residues. Trimming took off 1 base at V and 1 base at J, with 14 bases between the two ends.